What follows are 20 T cell receptor beta chains derived from one specimen sequenced in a study of Ad26.COV2.S vaccination and SARS-CoV-2 variants. Stated treatment: about 20 received Ad26.COV2.S at low or high dose, single or two shots; roughly 5 received placebo; per-sample allocation not given. Specimens were obtained on day 63 following the first vaccine or placebo injection. Data came from immunoSEQ multiplex PCR; TCRdb stores just in-frame clones and leaves some out. The table shows hundreds of thousands of clones, with approximately 86% occurring only once. The source was peripheral blood, collected in a trial of Ad26.COV2.S vaccine versus placebo. The origin of the receptors is a person aged 18-65 years who received the Ad26.COV2.S COVID-19 vaccine or a placebo.

This chain joins TRBV5-1 and TRBJ1-1; TRBD1 is a possible D gene (6 bases). The CDR3 length is 14 residues. Deletions cut 3 bases from V and 5 bases from J, with 14 bases between. Per the germline V gene, CDR1 is SGHRS and CDR2 is YFSETQ. CDR3 region: CASSSRTGNTEAFF. CDR3 bases: TGCGCCAGCAGCTCCCGTACAGGGAATACTGAAGCTTTCTTT.

V gene TRBV5-1 combines with J gene TRBJ1-3; 8 bases line up with TRBD1. Unmatched junction bases numbered 5, after V lost 4 bases and J lost 2 bases. Per germline, CDR1 SGHRS and CDR2 YFSETQ. The CDR3 extends over 15 amino acids. CDR3: CASSVTTGAGNTIYF. The DNA of the CDR3 is TGCGCCAGCAGCGTCACGACAGGGGCTGGAAACACCATATATTTT.

V usage is TRBV7-2 and J usage is TRBJ2-3, with D maybe TRBD2 (5 bases). V was trimmed by 1 base and J by 0 bases, leaving 14 bases between them. CDR3 length: 17 residues. Germline CDR1 is SGHTA and CDR2 is FQGNSA. CDR3 sequence: CASSLVPLRTSTDTQYF. The CDR3, as DNA: TGTGCCAGCAGCTTAGTGCCCCTTAGGACTAGCACAGATACGCAGTATTTT. Variable domain in full (rest from reference TRBV7-2 and TRBJ2-3): GAGVSQSPSNKVTEKGKDVELRCDPISGHTALYWYRQSLGQGLEFLIYFQGNSAPDKSGLPSDRFSAERTGGSVSTLTIQRTQQEDSAVYLCASSLVPLRTSTDTQYFGPGTRLTVL.

The gene calls are TRBV27 and TRBJ1-6; D is undetermined. CDR1 MNHEY and CDR2 SMNVEV come from the germline V gene (reference sequence). Between the trimmed V and J ends, which lost 4 bases and 10 bases, there was a span of 17 bases. The CDR3 has 15 residues. The DNA for the CDR3 is TGTGCCAGCAGTTCCTACGACACGCGGACGTCACCCCTCCACTTT. Residues: CASSSYDTRTSPLHF.

A word on this clone: A much larger clone is a single base away; this may be a read error. The CDR3 protein is CASSFSYEQYF. DNA of the CDR3: TGTGCCAGCAGCTTCTCCTACGAGCAGTACTTC. This chain uses TRBV11-1 with TRBJ2-7; D not resolved. Germline V gene data show CDR1 as SGHAT and CDR2 as FQDESV (reference sequence). V lost 3 bases and J lost 0, with 0 bases in between. The CDR3 spans 11 residues.

This clone was found a few times. The J gene is TRBJ2-2, the V gene TRBV6-2 or TRBV6-3; no clear D. The V and J ends lost 2 bases and 4 bases respectively, with 11 bases between them. Germline CDR1 is MNHEY and CDR2 is SVGEGT. This CDR3 comprises 15 residues. This chain's CDR3 is CASSYAKWGTGELFF. In DNA, the CDR3 is TGTGCCAGCAGTTACGCAAAGTGGGGCACCGGGGAGCTGTTTTTT.

This clone occurred a few times. V is TRBV5-8 and J is TRBJ1-2, with D uncertain. Germline values: CDR1 SGHTS, CDR2 YDEGEE. The CDR3 has 12 residues. The V gene lost 3 bases and the J gene lost 2 bases, with 5 bases spanning the gap. The CDR3 spells CASSWRNYGYTF. CDR3 nucleotides: TGTGCCAGCAGCTGGAGAAACTATGGCTACACCTTC.

This chain links TRBV27 with TRBJ2-7, with a possible D match to TRBD1 (6 bases). V was shortened by 8 bases and J by 4 bases, with 9 bases between the two germline ends. CDR3 length equals 11 residues. CDR1 is MNHEY and CDR2 is SMNVEV in the germline V gene (reference sequence). CDR3 residues: CASGGLYEQYF. The CDR3, as DNA: TGTGCCAGCGGGGGCCTTTACGAGCAGTACTTC.

The chain carries TRBV19 and TRBJ1-5, with a possible D match to TRBD1 (5 bases). CDR1 and CDR2 from the germline V gene are LNHDA and SQIVND (reference sequence). There are 15 residues in the CDR3. The V end was cut by 5 bases, the J end by 0 bases, with 11 bases between. The CDR3 nucleotides are TGTGCCAGTAGTGTGACAGACTATAGCAATCAGCCCCAGCATTTT. Translated: CASSVTDYSNQPQHF.

The genes are TRBV5-6 and TRBJ1-2; TRBD1 agrees at 7 bases. CDR1 is SGHDT, CDR2 YYEEEE, per germline. This CDR3 has 14 amino acids. V lost 4 bases and J lost 5; bases outside the gene matches: 8. The CDR3 sequence is CASSPSPGGYGYTF. The CDR3 nucleotides are TGTGCCAGCAGCCCATCCCCAGGGGGGTATGGCTACACCTTC. Filled out from reference TRBV5-6 and TRBJ1-2, the complete variable domain reads DAGVTQSPTHLIKTRGQQVTLRCSPKSGHDTVSWYQQALGQGPQFIFQYYEEEERQRGNFPDRFSGHQFPNYSSELNVNALLLGDSALYLCASSPSPGGYGYTFGSGTRLTVV.

Here the CDR3 reads CSVLQVNYGYTF. Here the CDR3 DNA reads TGCAGCGTTCTTCAGGTGAACTATGGCTACACCTTC. This chain uses TRBV29-1 with TRBJ1-2; no clear D. Trimming shortened V by 5 bases and J by 2 bases, and 9 bases separated the two germline ends. CDR3 length: 12 residues. Germline V lookup: CDR1 SQVTM, CDR2 ANQGSEA.

The chain combines TRBV29-1 with TRBJ1-1; possibly TRBD1 for D (5 bases). This CDR3 has 11 amino acids. V gave up 4 bases and J gave up 6 bases, with 9 bases separating them. CDR1 is SQVTM, CDR2 ANQGSEA, per germline. The CDR3: CSVGGTPEAFF. DNA of the CDR3: TGCAGCGTTGGGGGGACCCCTGAAGCTTTCTTT. Drawing the rest from reference TRBV29-1 and TRBJ1-1, the complete variable domain is SAVISQKPSRDICQRGTSLTIQCQVDSQVTMMFWYRQQPGQSLTLIATANQGSEATYESGFVIDKFPISRPNLTFSTLTVSNMSPEDSSIYLCSVGGTPEAFFGQGTRLTVV.

The genes are TRBV19 and TRBJ2-1; D might be TRBD1 or TRBD2, each matching 5 bases. Trimming removed 9 bases from V and 5 bases from J, with 11 bases in between. CDR3 length: 12 residues. Germline V gene data show CDR1 as LNHDA and CDR2 as SQIVND (reference sequence). The CDR3 nucleotides read TGTGCCAGCAAAAGGGGAGACAATGAGCAGTTCTTC. Its translation is CASKRGDNEQFF.

The chain uses TRBV27 and TRBJ2-2; 7 bases map to TRBD1. The CDR3 has 14 residues. Germline V gene data show CDR1 as MNHEY and CDR2 as SMNVEV (reference sequence). J was trimmed by 5 bases and V by 2 bases; bases with no gene match: 2. The CDR3 region is CASSLRQGTGELFF. The CDR3 nucleotides are TGTGCCAGCAGTTTAAGACAGGGAACCGGGGAGCTGTTTTTT.

V and J are TRBV4-1 and TRBJ1-5; D not resolved. CDR1 and CDR2 from the germline V gene are MGHRA and YSYEKL. The CDR3 runs to 13 residues. The V end was cut by 1 base, the J end by 3 bases, with 4 bases between. DNA of the CDR3: TGCGCCAGCAGCCAAGTTAACAATCAGCCCCAGCATTTT. It encodes CASSQVNNQPQHF.

This chain links TRBV19 with TRBJ1-2, with D perhaps TRBD1 (5 bases). The CDR3 has 14 amino acids. Germline assignment: CDR1 LNHDA and CDR2 SQIVND (reference sequence). The V and J ends lost 5 bases and 0 bases respectively, with 10 bases between them. CDR3 protein: CASSRDGTNYGYTF. The CDR3, as DNA: TGTGCCAGTAGTCGGGACGGAACTAACTATGGCTACACCTTC. The whole variable domain, filled in from reference TRBV19 and TRBJ1-2, reads DGGITQSPKYLFRKEGQNVTLSCEQNLNHDAMYWYRQDPGQGLRLIYYSQIVNDFQKGDIAEGYSVSREKKESFPLTVTSAQKNPTAFYLCASSRDGTNYGYTFGSGTRLTVV.

The chain combines TRBV9 with TRBJ1-1; D unclear. V was trimmed by 0 bases and J by 2 bases, leaving 2 bases between them. CDR1 and CDR2 (germline): SGDLS, YYNGEE. CDR3 size: 12 residues. DNA of the CDR3: TGTGCCAGCAGCGTAGAAAACACTGAAGCTTTCTTT. This translates into CASSVENTEAFF.

This clone was observed a handful of times. The chain combines TRBV7-2 with TRBJ2-5, with 15 bases fitting TRBD2. The ends lost 5 bases at V and 5 bases at J; junction bases unmatched: 9. The CDR3 loop spans 17 amino acids. Germline loops: CDR1 SGHTA, CDR2 FQGNSA. CDR3 sequence: CASSLGLAGGPRETQYF. DNA for the CDR3: TGTGCCAGCAGCCTCGGACTAGCGGGGGGGCCCAGGGAGACCCAGTACTTC.

The rearrangement links TRBV4-2 to TRBJ2-7, with TRBD1 matching over 7 bases. The J segment lost 11 bases and the V segment lost 0 bases, leaving 10 bases of the junction unmatched. The CDR3 loop spans 14 amino acids. Germline lookup yields CDR1 LGHNA and CDR2 YNFKEQ. In DNA, the CDR3 is TGTGCCAGCAGCCAAGATCGAGAGGGGGCGCGAAAGTACTTC. Translation gives CASSQDREGARKYF.

The table lists this clone with a count of one. The chain uses TRBV4-1 and TRBJ2-1, with TRBD2 matching over 12 bases. V lost 4 bases, J lost 8 bases, and 6 bases stayed unmatched. The CDR3 runs 15 residues. Germline CDR1 MGHRA, CDR2 YSYEKL. As DNA, the CDR3 is TGCGCCAGCAGCCCCCTAGCGGGGGGGCCCGATGAGCAGTTCTTC. Translation gives CASSPLAGGPDEQFF.